Listed below are T cell receptor beta chains from one sample, sequenced in a study of blood T cell repertoires in COVID-19. The table came from immunoSEQ multiplex PCR; TCRdb's copy has only in-frame clones and leaves some out. The table includes 200,000 or so clones, roughly 80% detected once. The specimen sequenced was PBMCs or T cells enriched from blood (not recorded which). These receptors were taken from a man aged 60 to 75 who had recovered from COVID-19. CDR3s include the opening cysteine and the closing phenylalanine or tryptophan. Fields, in order: J gene, clone size, CDR3 length, V gene, D gene, CDR3 protein, CDR3 DNA. A D gene is named only where the DNA matches it firmly. Size is omitted from some rows. Given values are once, few, many or a class for expanded clones.

TRBJ1-1 | . | 15 | TRBV20-1 | . | CSASMTQGRRTEAFF | TGCAGTGCTAGTATGACGCAGGGGCGAAGGACTGAAGCTTTCTTT
TRBJ1-2 | . | 16 | TRBV5-4 | . | CASSSWTAIVFYGYTF | TGTGCCAGCAGCTCCTGGACAGCGATAGTCTTCTATGGCTACACCTTC
TRBJ1-2 | . | 12 | TRBV6-2/TRBV6-3 | . | CASSSQGIGYTF | TGTGCCAGCAGTTCCCAGGGGATTGGCTACACCTTC
TRBJ1-3 | . | 15 | TRBV7-9 | TRBD1 | CASSNDRGSGNTIYF | TGTGCCAGCAGCAATGACAGGGGCTCTGGAAACACCATATATTTT
TRBJ2-5 | . | 12 | TRBV30 | . | CAWSSTQETQYF | TGTGCCTGGAGTTCGACTCAAGAGACCCAGTACTTC
TRBJ2-3 | . | 12 | TRBV29-1 | . | CSVIRVEDTQYF | TGCAGCGTCATCCGGGTGGAAGATACGCAGTATTTT
TRBJ1-6 | . | 12 | TRBV27 | . | CASSFPDSPLHF | TGTGCCAGCAGCTTTCCTGATTCACCCCTCCACTTT
TRBJ1-4 | . | 11 | TRBV20-1 | . | CSAEPGGPHLF | TGCAGTGCGGAGCCGGGAGGTCCCCACCTTTTT
TRBJ1-1 | . | 14 | TRBV6-5 | . | CASTPPGMNTEAFF | TGTGCCAGCACCCCCCCAGGCATGAACACTGAAGCTTTCTTT
TRBJ1-1 | few | 16 | TRBV19 | . | CASSIPPAALNTEAFF | TGTGCCAGTAGTATCCCGCCCGCGGCGTTGAACACTGAAGCTTTCTTT
TRBJ1-2 | . | 16 | TRBV10-2 | TRBD1 | CASCPGQGLGNYGYTF | TGCGCCAGCTGCCCCGGACAGGGGTTGGGGAACTATGGCTACACCTTC
TRBJ1-2 | . | 14 | TRBV7-9 | . | CASSFGTKNYGYTF | TGTGCCAGCAGCTTTGGCACAAAAAACTATGGCTACACCTTC
TRBJ1-1 | . | 15 | TRBV9 | . | CASSVDVRQGTEAFF | TGTGCCAGCAGCGTAGATGTCAGGCAGGGGACTGAAGCTTTCTTT
TRBJ2-7 | . | 16 | TRBV5-1 | TRBD1 | CASSPGTGPSTYEQYF | TGCGCCAGCAGCCCAGGGACAGGGCCCTCAACCTACGAGCAGTACTTC
TRBJ1-5 | . | 13 | TRBV2 | . | CASSEGRDQPQHF | TGTGCCAGCAGCGAGGGAAGGGATCAGCCCCAGCATTTT
TRBJ1-1 | . | 14 | TRBV7-2 | . | CASSTRDKNTEAFF | TGTGCCAGCAGCACCCGAGACAAGAACACTGAAGCTTTCTTT